This TCR beta chain was sequenced for a study of blood T cells in healthy people across ages. It was with a sample-barcoded 5' primer and a J-beta primer mix that a second PCR of roughly 7 to 12 cycles was run. Each TCR beta cDNA got a 12-nucleotide random molecular identifier. TCRdb redid the calling of the 5' RACE reads with MiXCR, one entry per CDR3 protein. The repertoire has more than 650,000 distinct CDR3 sequences, roughly 25% of them found once; the top ten carry 2.5% to 3.5%. Trimming left V 3 bases short and J 11 bases short, with 19 bases between. The CDR3 has 15 amino acids. CDR1 and CDR2 from the germline V gene are SEHNR and FQNEAQ (reference sequence). This sample also appeared in a second study, on T cells of mothers and their children. In that study: RNA was extracted, and all of it went into cDNA synthesis at about 1.6 ug per 15 ul.

The chain uses TRBV7-9 and TRBJ1-4, with D maybe TRBD1 (5 bases). Material for sequencing was blood. This receptor was identified in a boy between 10 and 17 years old in good health. The CDR3 loop reads CASSLSRDGFGKLFF. DNA for the CDR3: TGTGCCAGCAGCTTGTCCCGGGACGGCTTTGGGAAACTGTTTTTT.